This T cell receptor (beta chain) emerged from a study of blood T cell repertoires in COVID-19. Study overall: Whether acute or convalescent, the COVID-19 samples came from the United States, Italy and Spain.

As handled by the study authors: Amplification with reference gene primers provided the estimates of nucleated cell counts. Sequencing used immunoSEQ multiplex PCR; TCRdb keeps in-frame clones, though not all of them. V, J and clone size were drawn from that table, and D and trimming were deduced from the DNA. Seen here are approximately 7,600 clones, approximately 88% observed once, and the top ten hold roughly a tenth. In germline, CDR1 is SGHNT, CDR2 YENEEA. The CDR3 extends over 13 amino acids. V dropped 6 bases and J dropped 8; count of bases not matched to a gene: 6. Sequenced input: peripheral blood. The chain combines TRBV11-3 with TRBJ2-1; 8 bases line up with TRBD1. This clonotype originated in a human donor in a cohort sampled during active COVID-19. The CDR3 DNA follows: TGTGCCAGCAGGCAGGGGGCAAGGCATGAGCAGTTCTTC. Amino acids: CASRQGARHEQFF.